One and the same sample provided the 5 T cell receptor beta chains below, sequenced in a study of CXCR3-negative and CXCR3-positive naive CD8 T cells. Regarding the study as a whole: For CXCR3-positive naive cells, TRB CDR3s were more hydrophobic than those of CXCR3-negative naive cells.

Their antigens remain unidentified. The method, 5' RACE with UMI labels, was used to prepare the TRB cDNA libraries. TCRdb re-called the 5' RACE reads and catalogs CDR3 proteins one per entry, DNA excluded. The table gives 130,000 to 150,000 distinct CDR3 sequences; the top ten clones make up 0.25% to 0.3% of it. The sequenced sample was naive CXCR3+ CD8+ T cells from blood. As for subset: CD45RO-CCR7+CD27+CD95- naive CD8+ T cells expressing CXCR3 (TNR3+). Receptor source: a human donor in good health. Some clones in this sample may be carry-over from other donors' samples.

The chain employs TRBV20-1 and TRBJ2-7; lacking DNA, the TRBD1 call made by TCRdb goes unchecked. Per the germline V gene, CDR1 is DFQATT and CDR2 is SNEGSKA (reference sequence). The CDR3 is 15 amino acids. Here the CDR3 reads CSARGYRSALYEQYF.

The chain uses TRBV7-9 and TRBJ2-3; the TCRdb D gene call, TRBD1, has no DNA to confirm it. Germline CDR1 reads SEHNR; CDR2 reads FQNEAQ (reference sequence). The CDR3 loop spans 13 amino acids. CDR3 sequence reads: CASSSGQRDTQYF.

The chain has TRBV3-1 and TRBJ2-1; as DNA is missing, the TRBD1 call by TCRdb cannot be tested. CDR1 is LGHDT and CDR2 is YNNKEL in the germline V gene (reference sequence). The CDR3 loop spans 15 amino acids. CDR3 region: CASSQGTGTYNEQFF.

CDR3 loop: CASSLSPTGYEQYF. The chain carries TRBV7-3 and TRBJ2-7; TCRdb selects TRBD1, and the lack of DNA leaves this call unchecked. This CDR3 contains 14 residues. Germline-derived CDR1 and CDR2 are SGHTA and FQGTGA.

CDR3 sequence reads: CASSESRTSGGASGANVLTF. The chain links TRBV10-1 to TRBJ2-6; TCRdb's D call of TRBD2 is untestable without DNA. Germline assignment: CDR1 WNHNN and CDR2 SYGVQD (reference sequence). The CDR3 has 20 residues.